Sequencing of this TCR beta chain was carried out in a study of blood T cell repertoires in COVID-19. The CDR3 contains 17 residues. V dropped 2 bases and J dropped 4; count of bases not matched to a gene: 10. Germline-derived CDR1 and CDR2 are MNHNS and SASEGT. This table comes from immunoSEQ multiplex PCR, and its TCRdb copy is limited to in-frame clones, with some not included. The profile shows some 35,000 clones, approximately 91% of them singletons. This chain connects TRBV6-1 to TRBJ2-5, with 10 positions matching TRBD2. Sequenced input: peripheral blood. This clonotype was sampled from a man aged 70-80 years with active COVID-19. For the CDR3, the DNA is TGTGCCAGCAGTGAAAGGCCTGGAACTAGCGGGGCAGAGACCCAGTACTTC. Its protein product is CASSERPGTSGAETQYF.